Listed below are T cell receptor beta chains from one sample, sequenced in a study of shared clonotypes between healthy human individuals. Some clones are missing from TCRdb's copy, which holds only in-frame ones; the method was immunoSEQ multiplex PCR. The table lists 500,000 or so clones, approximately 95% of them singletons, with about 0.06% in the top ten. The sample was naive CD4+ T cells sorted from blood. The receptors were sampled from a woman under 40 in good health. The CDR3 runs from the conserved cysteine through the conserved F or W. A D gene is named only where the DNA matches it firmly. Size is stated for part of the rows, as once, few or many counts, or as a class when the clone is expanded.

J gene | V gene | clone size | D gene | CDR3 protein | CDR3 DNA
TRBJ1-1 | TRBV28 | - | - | CASNISPRLAFF | TGTGCCAGCAACATTTCTCCAAGGTTAGCTTTCTTT
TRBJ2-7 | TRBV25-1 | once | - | CASSDQVDEQYF | TGTGCCAGCAGTGACCAGGTGGACGAGCAGTACTTC
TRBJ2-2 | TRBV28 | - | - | CASSPPLPPGELFF | TGTGCCAGCAGTCCCCCTCTGCCCCCCGGGGAGCTGTTTTTT
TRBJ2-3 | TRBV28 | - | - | CASSPIPISRTDTQYF | TGTGCCAGCAGTCCCATCCCGATTTCGCGGACAGATACGCAGTATTTT
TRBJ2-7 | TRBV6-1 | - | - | CASSERDNYEQYF | TGTGCCAGCAGTGAAAGGGACAACTACGAGCAGTACTTC
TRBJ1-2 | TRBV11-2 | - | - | CASSLVPQGQSNYGYTF | TGTGCCAGCAGCTTAGTTCCGCAAGGACAGTCTAACTATGGCTACACCTTC
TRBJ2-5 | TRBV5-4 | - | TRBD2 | CASSTGLAGPETQYF | TGTGCCAGCAGCACGGGACTAGCGGGACCTGAGACCCAGTACTTC
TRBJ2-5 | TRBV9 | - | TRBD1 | CASSYPGTGETQYF | TGTGCCAGCAGCTACCCCGGGACAGGGGAGACCCAGTACTTC
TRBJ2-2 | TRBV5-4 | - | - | CASSLYPRTDNTGELFF | TGTGCCAGCAGCTTGTATCCCCGGACAGATAACACCGGGGAGCTGTTTTTT
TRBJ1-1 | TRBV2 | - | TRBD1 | CASAGQGVNTEAFF | TGTGCCAGCGCGGGACAGGGCGTAAACACTGAAGCTTTCTTT
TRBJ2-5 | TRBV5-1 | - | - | CASSLAEGPQETQYF | TGCGCCAGCAGCTTGGCAGAGGGGCCACAAGAGACCCAGTACTTC
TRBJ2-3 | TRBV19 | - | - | CASNQRVSTDTQYF | TGTGCCAGTAATCAGCGGGTGAGCACAGATACGCAGTATTTT
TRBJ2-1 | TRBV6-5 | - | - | CASSYVQGNEQFF | TGTGCCAGCAGTTACGTTCAGGGCAATGAGCAGTTCTTC
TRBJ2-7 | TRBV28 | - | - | CASYGAYEQYF | TGTGCCAGCTACGGGGCCTACGAGCAGTACTTC
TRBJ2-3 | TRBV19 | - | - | CASGSGLEGNTQYF | TGTGCCAGTGGGTCGGGATTGGAAGGGAATACGCAGTATTTT
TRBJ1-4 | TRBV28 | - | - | CASSLPTVGTEKLFF | TGTGCCAGCAGTTTACCCACGGTGGGGACCGAAAAACTGTTTTTT
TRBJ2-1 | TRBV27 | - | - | CASSPLDNFGRNEQFF | TGTGCCAGCAGTCCGTTGGACAACTTCGGACGCAATGAGCAGTTCTTC
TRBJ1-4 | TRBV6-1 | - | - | CASSEVGAGVKLFF | TGTGCCAGCAGTGAAGTTGGTGCTGGGGTAAAACTGTTTTTT
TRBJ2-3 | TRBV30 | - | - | CAWPPGGDTQYF | TGTGCCTGGCCACCGGGTGGAGATACGCAGTATTTT
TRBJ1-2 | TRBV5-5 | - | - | CASSIRTEVGYTF | TGTGCCAGCAGCATACGAACGGAGGTAGGCTACACCTTC
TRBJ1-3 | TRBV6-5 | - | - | CASSRESFSGNTIYF | TGTGCCAGCAGCCGAGAGAGTTTCTCTGGAAACACCATATATTTT
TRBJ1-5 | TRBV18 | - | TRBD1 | CASSLGTGALNQPQHF | TGTGCCAGCTCACTTGGGACAGGGGCCCTCAATCAGCCCCAGCATTTT
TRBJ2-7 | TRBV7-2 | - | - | CASSNRVLGSYEQYF | TGTGCCAGCAGCAATAGGGTACTTGGCTCCTACGAGCAGTACTTC